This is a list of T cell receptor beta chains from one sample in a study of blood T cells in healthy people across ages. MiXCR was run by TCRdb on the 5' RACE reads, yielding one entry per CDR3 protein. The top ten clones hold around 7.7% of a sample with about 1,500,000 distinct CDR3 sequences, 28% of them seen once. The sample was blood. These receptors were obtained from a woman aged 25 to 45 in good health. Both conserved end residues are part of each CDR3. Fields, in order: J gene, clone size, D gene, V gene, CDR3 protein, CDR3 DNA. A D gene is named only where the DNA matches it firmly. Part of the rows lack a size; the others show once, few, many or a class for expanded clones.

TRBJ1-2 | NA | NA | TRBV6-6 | CAGSYSERGGYTF | TGTGCCGGCAGTTACTCGGAGCGAGGAGGCTACACCTTC
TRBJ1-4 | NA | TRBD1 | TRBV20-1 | CSARQGIREKLFF | TGCAGTGCCAGACAGGGTATTAGGGAAAAACTGTTTTTT
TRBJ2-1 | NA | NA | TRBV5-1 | CASSNVPSKALNEQFF | TGCGCCAGCAGCAACGTCCCGAGCAAGGCCCTCAATGAGCAGTTCTTC
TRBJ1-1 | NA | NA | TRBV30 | CAWRASGYTEAFF | TGTGCCTGGAGAGCTTCGGGGTACACTGAAGCTTTCTTT
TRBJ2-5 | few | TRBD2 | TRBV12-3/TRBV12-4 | CASSSTSGGGKTQYF | TGTGCCAGCAGCTCGACTAGCGGGGGCGGTAAGACCCAGTACTTC
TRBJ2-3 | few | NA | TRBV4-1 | CASSQDPEGGTDTQYF | TGCGCCAGCAGCCAAGATCCCGAAGGCGGCACAGATACGCAGTATTTT
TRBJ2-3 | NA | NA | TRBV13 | CASSLQGRRPTDTQYF | TGTGCCAGCAGCTTACAAGGCAGGAGACCCACAGATACGCAGTATTTT
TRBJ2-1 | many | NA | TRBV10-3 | CAISESGGNEQFF | TGTGCCATCAGTGAGTCTGGAGGGAATGAGCAGTTCTTC
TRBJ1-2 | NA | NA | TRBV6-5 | CASSYSLRVDSHGYTF | TGTGCCAGCAGTTACTCGCTCAGGGTAGATTCCCATGGCTACACCTTC
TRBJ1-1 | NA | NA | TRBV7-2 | CASSLDPQSWKEAFF | TGTGCCAGCAGCTTAGACCCTCAAAGCTGGAAAGAAGCTTTCTTT
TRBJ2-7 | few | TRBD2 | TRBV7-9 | CASTEAGAYEQYF | TGTGCCAGCACCGAGGCGGGAGCCTACGAGCAGTACTTC
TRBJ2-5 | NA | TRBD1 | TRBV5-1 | CASSFTGGSGDGQYF | TGCGCCAGCAGCTTTACAGGGGGCAGCGGAGACGGGCAGTACTTC
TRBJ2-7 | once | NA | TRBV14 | CASSQLYPVLEQYF | TGTGCCAGCAGCCAATTATATCCAGTCCTGGAGCAGTACTTC
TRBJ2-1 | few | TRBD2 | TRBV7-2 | CASSPRPAGQSVAGADEQFF | TGTGCCAGCAGCCCAAGACCCGCGGGACAGAGCGTAGCGGGGGCGGATGAGCAGTTCTTC
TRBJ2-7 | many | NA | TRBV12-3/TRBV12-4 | CASRAGLQGSYEQYF | TGTGCCAGCAGGGCGGGGCTACAGGGGAGCTACGAGCAGTACTTC